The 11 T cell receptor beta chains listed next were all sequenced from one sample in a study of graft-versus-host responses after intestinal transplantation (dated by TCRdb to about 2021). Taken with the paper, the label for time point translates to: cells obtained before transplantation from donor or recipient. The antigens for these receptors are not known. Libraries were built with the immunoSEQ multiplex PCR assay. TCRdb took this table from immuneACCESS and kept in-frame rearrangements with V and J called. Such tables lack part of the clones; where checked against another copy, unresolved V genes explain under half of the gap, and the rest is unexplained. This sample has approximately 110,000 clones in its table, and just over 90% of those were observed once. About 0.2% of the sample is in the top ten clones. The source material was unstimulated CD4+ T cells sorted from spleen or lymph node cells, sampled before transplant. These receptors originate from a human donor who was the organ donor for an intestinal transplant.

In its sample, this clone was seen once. Written as DNA, the CDR3 is TGTGCCAGCAGTTACGGGGACAGGGCGAACACTGAAGCTTTCTTT. Its protein is CASSYGDRANTEAFF. This chain uses TRBV6-5 with TRBJ1-1; 9 nucleotides line up with TRBD1. With 2 bases clipped from V and 1 base from J, the junction kept 2 bases outside the gene matches. CDR3 length: 15 residues. CDR1 MNHEY and CDR2 SVGAGI come from the germline V gene.

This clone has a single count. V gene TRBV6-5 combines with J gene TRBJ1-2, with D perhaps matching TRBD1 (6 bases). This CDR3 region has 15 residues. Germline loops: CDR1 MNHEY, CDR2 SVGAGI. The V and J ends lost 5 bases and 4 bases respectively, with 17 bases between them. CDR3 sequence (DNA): TGTGCCAGCAGTGGAAGCCTCAAACAGGGCTATGGCTACACCTTC. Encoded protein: CASSGSLKQGYGYTF.

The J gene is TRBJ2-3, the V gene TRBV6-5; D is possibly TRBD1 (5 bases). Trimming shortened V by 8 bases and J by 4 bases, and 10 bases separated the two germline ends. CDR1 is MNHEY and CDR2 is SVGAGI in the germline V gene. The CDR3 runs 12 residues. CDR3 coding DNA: TGTGCCAGCGGAAAGGGGCCAGATACGCAGTATTTT. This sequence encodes CASGKGPDTQYF.

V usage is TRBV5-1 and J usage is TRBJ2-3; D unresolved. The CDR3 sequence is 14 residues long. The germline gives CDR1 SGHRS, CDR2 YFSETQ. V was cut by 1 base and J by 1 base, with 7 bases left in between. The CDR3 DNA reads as TGCGCCAGCAGCTTGAGAACCGGCACAGATACGCAGTATTTT. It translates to CASSLRTGTDTQYF.

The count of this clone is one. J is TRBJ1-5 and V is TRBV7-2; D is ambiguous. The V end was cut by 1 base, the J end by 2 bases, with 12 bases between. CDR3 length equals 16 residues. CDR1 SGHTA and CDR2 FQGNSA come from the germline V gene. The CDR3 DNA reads TGTGCCAGCAGCTTAGGGCCCTCCGGGGGCAATCAGCCCCAGCATTTT. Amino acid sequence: CASSLGPSGGNQPQHF.

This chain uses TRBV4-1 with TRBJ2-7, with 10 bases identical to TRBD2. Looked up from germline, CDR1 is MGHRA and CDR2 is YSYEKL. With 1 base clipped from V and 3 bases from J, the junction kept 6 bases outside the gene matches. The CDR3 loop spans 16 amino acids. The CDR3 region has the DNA TGCGCCAGCAGCCAAGGCGGACTAGCGGAGTTCTACGAGCAGTACTTC. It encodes CASSQGGLAEFYEQYF.

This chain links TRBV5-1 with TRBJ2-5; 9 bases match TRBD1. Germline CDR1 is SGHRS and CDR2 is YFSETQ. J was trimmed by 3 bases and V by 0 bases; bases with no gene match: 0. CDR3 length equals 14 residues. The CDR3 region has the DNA TGCGCCAGCAGCTTGGGGACAGGGGAAGAGACCCAGTACTTC. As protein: CASSLGTGEETQYF.

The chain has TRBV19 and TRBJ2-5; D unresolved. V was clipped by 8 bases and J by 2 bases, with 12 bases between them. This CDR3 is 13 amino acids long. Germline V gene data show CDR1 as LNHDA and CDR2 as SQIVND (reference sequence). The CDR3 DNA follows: TGTGCCAGTGCAGACACGCAGCAAGAGACCCAGTACTTC. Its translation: CASADTQQETQYF.

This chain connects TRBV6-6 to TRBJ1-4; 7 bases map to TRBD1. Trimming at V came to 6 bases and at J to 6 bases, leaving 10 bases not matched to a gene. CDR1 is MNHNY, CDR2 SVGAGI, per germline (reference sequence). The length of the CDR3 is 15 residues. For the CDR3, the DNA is TGTGCCAGCAGACGAGGGGGCGTGGGGCATGAAAAACTGTTTTTT. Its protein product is CASRRGGVGHEKLFF.

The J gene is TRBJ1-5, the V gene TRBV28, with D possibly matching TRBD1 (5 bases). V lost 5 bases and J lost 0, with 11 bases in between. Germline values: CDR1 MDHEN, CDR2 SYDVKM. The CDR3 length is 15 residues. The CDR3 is CASSTQGYSNQPQHF. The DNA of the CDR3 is TGTGCCAGCAGTACCCAGGGATATAGCAATCAGCCCCAGCATTTT.

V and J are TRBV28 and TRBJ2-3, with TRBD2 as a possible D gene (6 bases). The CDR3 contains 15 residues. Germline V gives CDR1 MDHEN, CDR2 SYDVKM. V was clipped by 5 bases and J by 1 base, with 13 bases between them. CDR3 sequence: CASSPDWGGTDTQYF. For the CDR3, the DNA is TGTGCCAGCAGTCCGGACTGGGGGGGCACAGATACGCAGTATTTT.